Presented here are 20 T cell receptor beta chains from one specimen sequenced in a study of a mutant IDH1 vaccine in newly diagnosed glioma. The sample's time point: week 11, during vaccination. Doses comprised 300 ug of mutant IDH1 20-mer peptide each, plus topical imiquimod. The method was immunoSEQ multiplex PCR; TCRdb's version includes in-frame clones alone and lacks a portion of them. The sample includes 100,000 to 120,000 clones, roughly 90% seen only once; the top ten take roughly 0.61%. The antigens these receptors bind are not known. Sequenced material: PBMCs, taken from a glioma patient whose treatment included an IDH1 peptide vaccine. The receptors here all came from a woman aged 45-65 years with glioma.

This rearrangement joins TRBV5-1 to TRBJ1-1; tentative D call: TRBD1 (6 bases). V was cut by 2 bases and J by 4 bases, with 12 bases left in between. The germline gives CDR1 SGHRS, CDR2 YFSETQ. This CDR3 is 14 amino acids long. CDR3 DNA sequence: TGCGCCAGCAGCTTCCCAGGGGAGGCCACTGAAGCTTTCTTT. Translating it yields CASSFPGEATEAFF.

This chain connects TRBV28 to TRBJ2-7; 7 bases align to TRBD1. CDR1 is MDHEN and CDR2 is SYDVKM in the germline V gene. The CDR3 runs to 13 residues. After removal of 9 bases from V and 3 bases from J, the junction contained 8 bases not matched to a gene. The CDR3 DNA reads as TGTGCCAGTTGCCGGGACAGCTTCTACGAGCAGTACTTC. Its protein product is CASCRDSFYEQYF. Filled out from reference TRBV28 and TRBJ2-7, the complete variable domain reads DVKVTQSSRYLVKRTGEKVFLECVQDMDHENMFWYRQDPGLGLRLIYFSYDVKMKEKGDIPEGYSVSREKKERFSLILESASTNQTSMYLCASCRDSFYEQYFGPGTRLTVT.

This clone was detected only a few times. The genes are TRBV18 and TRBJ1-5, with D perhaps TRBD1 (5 bases). The V gene's germline CDR1 is KGHSH and CDR2 LQKENI. CDR3 length: 16 residues. Trimming took 2 bases from V and 4 from J, leaving 15 bases between them. The CDR3 loop is CASSPYAGKENQPQHF. The CDR3 region has the DNA TGTGCCAGCTCACCATACGCAGGGAAGGAGAATCAGCCCCAGCATTTT.

V gene TRBV7-9 combines with J gene TRBJ2-1; 7 bases match TRBD2. The CDR3 has 13 amino acids. J was trimmed by 7 bases and V by 4 bases; bases with no gene match: 4. Germline V gives CDR1 SEHNR, CDR2 FQNEAQ (reference sequence). The CDR3 sequence is CASSSRLANEQFF. CDR3 in DNA: TGTGCCAGCAGCTCCCGACTAGCAAATGAGCAGTTCTTC.

This clone was observed a single time. This rearrangement joins TRBV7-9 to TRBJ2-1, with D maybe TRBD1 (6 bases). CDR1 and CDR2 from the germline V gene are SEHNR and FQNEAQ (reference sequence). Trimming pared 5 bases from V and 4 bases from J, leaving 12 bases between. The CDR3 is 14 residues long. The CDR3 DNA follows: TGTGCCAGCAGCCGGACAGAGACATACAATGAGCAGTTCTTC. Translation: CASSRTETYNEQFF.

The V gene is TRBV10-3, the J gene TRBJ2-2; 10 nucleotides agree with TRBD1. The CDR3 loop spans 14 amino acids. J lost 7 bases, V lost 10 bases, and 9 bases had no gene match. Germline loops: CDR1 ENHRY, CDR2 SYGVKD. CDR3 nucleotide sequence: TGTGCCACCCGACAGGGGGCTTTTAACGGGGAGCTGTTTTTT. Protein product: CATRQGAFNGELFF.

The genes are TRBV18 and TRBJ2-1, with 13 bases aligning to TRBD2. The CDR3 loop spans 17 amino acids. Trimming cost V 5 bases and J 6 bases; bases outside gene matches: 10. Germline CDR1 reads KGHSH; CDR2 reads LQKENI. The CDR3 DNA sequence: TGTGCCAGCTCATCAAGGACTAGCGGGAGTTCAAGCAATGAGCAGTTCTTC. It yields the protein CASSSRTSGSSSNEQFF.

CDR3 DNA sequence: TGTGCCAGCAGTCCGTACAGGGATGGGGCTCAGCCCCAGCATTTT. The encoded protein is CASSPYRDGAQPQHF. The chain employs TRBV27 and TRBJ1-5; possibly TRBD1 for D (6 bases). V was clipped by 5 bases and J by 6 bases, with 17 bases between them. The CDR3 is 15 residues long. CDR1 MNHEY and CDR2 SMNVEV come from the germline V gene (reference sequence).

The chain joins TRBV9 to TRBJ2-2, with D perhaps TRBD2 (5 bases). The CDR3 covers 14 residues. Germline V lookup: CDR1 SGDLS, CDR2 YYNGEE. V dropped 0 bases and J dropped 7 bases, with 10 bases sitting between them. CDR3 region: CASSVASPGGELFF. CDR3 coding DNA: TGTGCCAGCAGCGTAGCTAGCCCGGGCGGGGAGCTGTTTTTT.

CDR3: CAWRPTSAYEQYF. CDR3 nucleotide sequence: TGTGCCTGGAGACCGACTAGCGCCTACGAGCAGTACTTC. The chain is built from TRBV30 and TRBJ2-7; 8 nucleotides line up with TRBD2. Trimming at V came to 3 bases and at J to 2 bases, leaving 3 bases not matched to a gene. This CDR3 is 13 amino acids long. Germline V gene sequence: CDR1 GTSNPN, CDR2 SVGIG (reference sequence).

The CDR3 DNA is TGTGCCTGGAGTGTTGGGCAGTACAATGAGCAGTTCTTC. Its translation: CAWSVGQYNEQFF. The chain joins TRBV30 to TRBJ2-1; no reliable D call. Germline V lookup: CDR1 GTSNPN, CDR2 SVGIG (reference sequence). The CDR3 totals 13 residues. V was trimmed by 0 bases and J by 4 bases, leaving 7 bases between them.

The rearrangement links TRBV5-1 to TRBJ1-3, with 7 bases lining up with TRBD1. V was clipped by 0 bases and J by 3 bases; unmatched bases: 6. The length of the CDR3 is 16 residues. The germline V gene has CDR1 SGHRS and CDR2 YFSETQ. The CDR3 bases are TGCGCCAGCAGCTTGGACGGACAGGCGGGTGGAAACACCATATATTTT. As protein: CASSLDGQAGGNTIYF.

The chain recombines TRBV29-1 with TRBJ2-7; the match to TRBD1 covers 8 bases. This CDR3 region has 12 residues. The V gene's germline CDR1 is SQVTM and CDR2 ANQGSEA. Trimming removed 7 bases from V and 3 bases from J; junction bases left unmatched: 5. This CDR3 reads CSAGQGGYEQYF. For the CDR3, the DNA is TGCAGCGCCGGACAGGGAGGCTACGAGCAGTACTTC.

V usage is TRBV5-1 and J usage is TRBJ2-3, with 7 bases identical to TRBD2. V shed 3 bases, J shed 4 bases, and the junction held 5 bases outside the gene matches. Germline assignment: CDR1 SGHRS and CDR2 YFSETQ. The CDR3 sequence is 14 residues long. As DNA, the CDR3 is TGCGCCAGCAGCTATGGACTAGATGCAGATACGCAGTATTTT. Translation gives CASSYGLDADTQYF.

The chain employs TRBV11-2 and TRBJ2-1; no clear D. Trimming took 5 bases from V and 7 from J, leaving 9 bases between them. Germline V lookup: CDR1 SGHAT, CDR2 FQNNGV. CDR3 length: 12 residues. The CDR3, as DNA: TGTGCCAGCAGCGCCTCCCTTAATGAGCAGTTCTTC. This encodes CASSASLNEQFF.

V and J are TRBV7-2 and TRBJ2-7, with TRBD1 matching over 7 bases. The CDR3 runs to 14 residues. The V gene end was trimmed by 5 bases and the J gene end by 4 bases; junction bases not matched to a gene: 8. Germline CDR1 is SGHTA and CDR2 is FQGNSA. CDR3 in DNA: TGTGCCAGCAGCCCACAGACAGGGAATTACGAGCAGTACTTC. It codes for CASSPQTGNYEQYF.

The chain employs TRBV9 and TRBJ1-2; no definite D call. V was shortened by 0 bases and J by 9 bases, with 15 bases between the two germline ends. This CDR3 spans 14 amino acids. Germline assignment: CDR1 SGDLS and CDR2 YYNGEE. CDR3 loop: CASSVGWVVWCYTF. The CDR3 DNA reads TGTGCCAGCAGCGTAGGTTGGGTGGTTTGGTGCTACACCTTC.

The chain carries TRBV7-9 and TRBJ1-1, with no clear D. Germline-derived CDR1 and CDR2 are SEHNR and FQNEAQ (reference sequence). V was trimmed by 7 bases and J by 11 bases, leaving 8 bases between them. The CDR3 spans 9 residues. The DNA for the CDR3 is TGTGCCAGCACCCCCCCCGCTTTCTTT. It codes for CASTPPAFF.

V is TRBV7-9 and J is TRBJ2-1; D not resolved. The CDR3 has 14 amino acids. V was pared by 3 bases and J by 7 bases, with 13 bases between. Germline V gene lookup returns CDR1 SEHNR and CDR2 FQNEAQ (reference sequence). Here the CDR3 reads CASSFGRLGNEQFF. The CDR3 DNA reads as TGTGCCAGCAGCTTTGGGCGGCTGGGTAATGAGCAGTTCTTC.

The V gene is TRBV2, the J gene TRBJ2-7, with unresolved D. This CDR3 comprises 11 residues. CDR1 is SNHLY and CDR2 is FYNNEI in the germline V gene. Between the trimmed V and J ends, which lost 2 bases and 10 bases, there was a span of 9 bases. Here the CDR3 reads CASSEIGPQYF. The CDR3 region has the DNA TGTGCCAGCAGTGAAATCGGCCCCCAGTACTTC.